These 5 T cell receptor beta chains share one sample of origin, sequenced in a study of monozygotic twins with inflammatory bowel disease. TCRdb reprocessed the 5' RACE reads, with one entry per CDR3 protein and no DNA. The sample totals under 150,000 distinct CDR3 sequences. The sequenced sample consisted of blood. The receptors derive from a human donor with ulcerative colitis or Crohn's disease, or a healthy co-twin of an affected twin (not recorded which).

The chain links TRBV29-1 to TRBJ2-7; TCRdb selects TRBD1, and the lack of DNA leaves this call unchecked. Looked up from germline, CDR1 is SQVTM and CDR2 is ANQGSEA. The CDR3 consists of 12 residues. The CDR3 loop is CSALGQNYEQYF.

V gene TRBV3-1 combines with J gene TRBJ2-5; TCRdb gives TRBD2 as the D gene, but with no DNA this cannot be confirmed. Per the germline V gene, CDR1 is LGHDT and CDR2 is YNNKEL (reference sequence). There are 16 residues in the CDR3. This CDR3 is CASSQDLLAGRETQYF.

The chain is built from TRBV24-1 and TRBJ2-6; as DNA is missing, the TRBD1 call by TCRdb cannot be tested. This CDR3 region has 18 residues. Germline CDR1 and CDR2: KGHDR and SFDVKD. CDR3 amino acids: CATSDVDGKFSGANVLTF.

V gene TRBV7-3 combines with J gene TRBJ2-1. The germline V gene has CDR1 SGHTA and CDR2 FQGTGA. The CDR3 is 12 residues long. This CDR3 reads CASSLYPNEQFF.

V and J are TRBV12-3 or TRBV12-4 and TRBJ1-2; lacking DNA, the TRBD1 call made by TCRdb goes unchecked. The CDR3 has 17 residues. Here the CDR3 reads CASSPMSPGDDNYGYTF.